This T cell receptor beta chain was sequenced in a study of blood T cell repertoires in COVID-19. Study in general: The cDNA or gDNA used as material had been derived from T cells, B-cell-depleted T cells, or PBMCs.

Trimming took off 0 bases at V and 1 base at J, with 3 bases between the two ends. There are 13 residues in the CDR3. CDR1 and CDR2 from the germline V gene are MNHEY and SMNVEV (reference sequence). TCRdb's table, derived via immunoSEQ multiplex PCR, lists solely in-frame clones and lacks some. In the table there are more than 20,000 clones, nearly 90% of which are singletons. The J gene is TRBJ1-1, the V gene TRBV27; D remains ambiguous. This TCR came from an older woman with active COVID-19. Sequenced: peripheral blood. CDR3 bases: TGTGCCAGCAGTTTATCCAGGAACACTGAAGCTTTCTTT. This encodes CASSLSRNTEAFF.